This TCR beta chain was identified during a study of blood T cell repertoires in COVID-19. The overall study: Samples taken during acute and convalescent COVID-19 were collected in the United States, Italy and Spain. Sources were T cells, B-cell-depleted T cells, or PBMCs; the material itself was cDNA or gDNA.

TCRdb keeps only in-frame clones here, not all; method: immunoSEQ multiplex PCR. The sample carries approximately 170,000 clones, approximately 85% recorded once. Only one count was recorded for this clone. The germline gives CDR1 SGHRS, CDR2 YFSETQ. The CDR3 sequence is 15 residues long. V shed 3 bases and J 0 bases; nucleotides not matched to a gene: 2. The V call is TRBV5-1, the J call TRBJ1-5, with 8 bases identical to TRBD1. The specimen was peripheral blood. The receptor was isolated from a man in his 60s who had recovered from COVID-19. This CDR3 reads CASSSTGDSNQPQHF. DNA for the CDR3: TGCGCCAGCAGCTCGACAGGGGATAGCAATCAGCCCCAGCATTTT.